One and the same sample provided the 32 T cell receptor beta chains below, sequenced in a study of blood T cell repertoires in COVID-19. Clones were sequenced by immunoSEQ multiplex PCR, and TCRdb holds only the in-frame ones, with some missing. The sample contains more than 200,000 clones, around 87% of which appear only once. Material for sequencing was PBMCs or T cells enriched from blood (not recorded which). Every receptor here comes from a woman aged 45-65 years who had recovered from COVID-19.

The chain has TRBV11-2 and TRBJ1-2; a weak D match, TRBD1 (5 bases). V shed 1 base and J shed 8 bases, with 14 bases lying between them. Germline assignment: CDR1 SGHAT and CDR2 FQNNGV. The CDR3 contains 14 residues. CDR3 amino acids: CASSLVLGGGGYTF. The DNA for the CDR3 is TGTGCCAGCAGCTTAGTTCTGGGGGGAGGCGGCTACACCTTC.

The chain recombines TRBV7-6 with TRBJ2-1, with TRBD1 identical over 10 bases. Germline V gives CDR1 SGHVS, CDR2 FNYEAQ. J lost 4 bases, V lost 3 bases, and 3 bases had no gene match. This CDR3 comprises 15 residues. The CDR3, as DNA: TGTGCCAGCAGCTTGGGACAGGGGTTGTACAATGAGCAGTTCTTC. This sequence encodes CASSLGQGLYNEQFF.

The CDR3 region is CASSIDREFSGELFF. The CDR3 region has the DNA TGTGCCAGTAGTATAGATCGGGAGTTCTCCGGGGAGCTGTTTTTT. The chain is built from TRBV19 and TRBJ2-2; TRBD2 might be the D (6 bases). Germline CDR1 LNHDA, CDR2 SQIVND (reference sequence). The CDR3 covers 15 residues. Trimming removed 0 bases at V and 6 bases at J, with 11 bases between. Based on the CDR3 plus reference TRBV19 and TRBJ2-2, the full variable domain is DGGITQSPKYLFRKEGQNVTLSCEQNLNHDAMYWYRQDPGQGLRLIYYSQIVNDFQKGDIAEGYSVSREKKESFPLTVTSAQKNPTAFYLCASSIDREFSGELFFGEGSRLTVL.

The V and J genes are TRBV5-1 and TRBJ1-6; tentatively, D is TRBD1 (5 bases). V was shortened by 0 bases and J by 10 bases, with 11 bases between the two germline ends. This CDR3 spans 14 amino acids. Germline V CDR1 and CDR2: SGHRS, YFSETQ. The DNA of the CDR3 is TGCGCCAGCAGCTTGGACAGGTCAATATCACCCCTCCACTTT. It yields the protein CASSLDRSISPLHF.

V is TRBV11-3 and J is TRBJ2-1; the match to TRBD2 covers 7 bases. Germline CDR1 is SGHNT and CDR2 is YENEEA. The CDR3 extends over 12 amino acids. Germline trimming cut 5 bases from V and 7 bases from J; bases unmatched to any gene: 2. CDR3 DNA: TGTGCCAGCAGCCCCGGGGGGAATGAGCAGTTCTTC. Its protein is CASSPGGNEQFF.

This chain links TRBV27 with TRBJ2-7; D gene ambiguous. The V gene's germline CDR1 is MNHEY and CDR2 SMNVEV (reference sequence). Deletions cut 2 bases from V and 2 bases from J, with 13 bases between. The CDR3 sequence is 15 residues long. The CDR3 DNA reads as TGTGCCAGCAGTTTAGAAGGCGGTCCGACCTACGAGCAGTACTTC. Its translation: CASSLEGGPTYEQYF.

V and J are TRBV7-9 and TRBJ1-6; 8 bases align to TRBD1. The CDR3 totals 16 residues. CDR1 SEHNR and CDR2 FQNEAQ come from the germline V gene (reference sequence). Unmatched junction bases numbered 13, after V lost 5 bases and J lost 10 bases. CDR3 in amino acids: CASSTYRGVDGSPLHF. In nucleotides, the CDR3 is TGTGCCAGCAGCACTTACAGGGGGGTAGACGGATCACCCCTCCACTTT.

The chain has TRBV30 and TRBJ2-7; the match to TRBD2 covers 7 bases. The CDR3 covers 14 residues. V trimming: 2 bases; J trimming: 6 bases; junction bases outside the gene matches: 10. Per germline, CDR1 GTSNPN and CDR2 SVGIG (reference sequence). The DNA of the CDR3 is TGTGCCTGGAGTTACCGGGACTACCTTTCCGAGCAGTACTTC. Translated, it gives CAWSYRDYLSEQYF.

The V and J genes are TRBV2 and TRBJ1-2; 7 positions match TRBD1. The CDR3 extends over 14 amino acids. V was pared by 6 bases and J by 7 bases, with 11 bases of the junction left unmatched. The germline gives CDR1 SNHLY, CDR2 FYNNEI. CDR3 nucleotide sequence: TGTGCCAGCAGGGCAACAGGGTCAGGGGGTGGCTACACCTTC. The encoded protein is CASRATGSGGGYTF.

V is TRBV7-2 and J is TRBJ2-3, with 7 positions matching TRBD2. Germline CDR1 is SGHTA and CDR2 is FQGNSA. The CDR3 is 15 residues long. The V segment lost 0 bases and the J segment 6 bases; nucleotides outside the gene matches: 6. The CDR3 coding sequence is TGTGCCAGCAGCTTAGCGGGAGGGCCGGGGGATACGCAGTATTTT. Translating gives CASSLAGGPGDTQYF.

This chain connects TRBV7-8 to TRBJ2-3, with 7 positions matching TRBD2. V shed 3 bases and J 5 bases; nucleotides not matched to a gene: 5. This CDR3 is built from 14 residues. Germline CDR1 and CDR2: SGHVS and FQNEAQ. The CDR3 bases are TGTGCCAGCAGCTTCCTAACGGGAGGAGATACGCAGTATTTT. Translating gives CASSFLTGGDTQYF.

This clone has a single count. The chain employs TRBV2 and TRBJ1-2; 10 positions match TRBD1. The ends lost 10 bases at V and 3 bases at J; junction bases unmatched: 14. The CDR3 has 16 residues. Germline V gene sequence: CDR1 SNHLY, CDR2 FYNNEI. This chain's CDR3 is CAIERLGQGIYYGYTF. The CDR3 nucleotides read TGTGCCATCGAGCGGTTGGGACAGGGGATATACTATGGCTACACCTTC.

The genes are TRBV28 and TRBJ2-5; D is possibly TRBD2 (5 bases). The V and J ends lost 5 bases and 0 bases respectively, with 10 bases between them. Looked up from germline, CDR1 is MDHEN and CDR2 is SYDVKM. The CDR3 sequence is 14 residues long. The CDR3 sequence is CASSRIAYQETQYF. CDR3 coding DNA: TGTGCCAGCAGTAGGATAGCGTACCAAGAGACCCAGTACTTC.

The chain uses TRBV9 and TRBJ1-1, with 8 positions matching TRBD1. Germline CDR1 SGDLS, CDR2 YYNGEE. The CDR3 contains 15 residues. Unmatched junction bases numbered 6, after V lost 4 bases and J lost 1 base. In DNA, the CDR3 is TGTGCCAGCAGCCCAGGACAGGGAGGGAACACTGAAGCTTTCTTT. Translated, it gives CASSPGQGGNTEAFF.

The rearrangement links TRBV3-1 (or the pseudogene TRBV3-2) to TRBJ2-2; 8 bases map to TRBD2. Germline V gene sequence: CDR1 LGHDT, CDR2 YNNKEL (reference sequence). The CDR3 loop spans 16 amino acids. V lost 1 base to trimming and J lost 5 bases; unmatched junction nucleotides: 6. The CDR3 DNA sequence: TGTGCCAGCAGCCAAGTGAGCGGGAGTTTGACCGGGGAGCTGTTTTTT. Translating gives CASSQVSGSLTGELFF.

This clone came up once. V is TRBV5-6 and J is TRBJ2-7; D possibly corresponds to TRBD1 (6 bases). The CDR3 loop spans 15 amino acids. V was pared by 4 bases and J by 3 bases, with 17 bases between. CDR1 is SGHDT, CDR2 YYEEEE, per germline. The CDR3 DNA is TGTGCCAGCAGCCGGGCCGGACGAGGGGGCTACGAGCAGTACTTC. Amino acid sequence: CASSRAGRGGYEQYF.

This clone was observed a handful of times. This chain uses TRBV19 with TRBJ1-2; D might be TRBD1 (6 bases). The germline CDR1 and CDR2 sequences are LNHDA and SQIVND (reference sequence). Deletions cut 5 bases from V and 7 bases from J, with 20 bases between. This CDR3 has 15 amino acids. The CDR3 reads CASSPGNRDRAGYTF. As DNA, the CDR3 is TGTGCCAGTAGTCCGGGGAACAGGGACCGGGCTGGCTACACCTTC.

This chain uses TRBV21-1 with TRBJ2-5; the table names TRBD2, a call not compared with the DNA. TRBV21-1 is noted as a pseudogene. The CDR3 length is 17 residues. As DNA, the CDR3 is TGTGCCAGCAGCAGGGAAGGACTAGCGGGAGAGCAAGAGACCCAGTACTTC. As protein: CASSREGLAGEQETQYF.

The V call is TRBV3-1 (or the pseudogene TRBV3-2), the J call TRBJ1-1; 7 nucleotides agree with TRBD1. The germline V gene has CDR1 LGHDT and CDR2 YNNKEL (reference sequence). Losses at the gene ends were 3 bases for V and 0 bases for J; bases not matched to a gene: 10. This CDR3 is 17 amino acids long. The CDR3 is CASSQEGTQGVNTEAFF. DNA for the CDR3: TGTGCCAGCAGCCAGGAAGGGACCCAGGGGGTGAACACTGAAGCTTTCTTT.

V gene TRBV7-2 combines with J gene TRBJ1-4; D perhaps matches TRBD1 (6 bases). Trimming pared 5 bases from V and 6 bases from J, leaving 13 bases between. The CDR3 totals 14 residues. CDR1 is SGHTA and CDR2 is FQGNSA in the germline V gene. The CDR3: CASSRGGQHEKLFF. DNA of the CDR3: TGTGCCAGCAGCCGGGGTGGACAGCATGAAAAACTGTTTTTT.

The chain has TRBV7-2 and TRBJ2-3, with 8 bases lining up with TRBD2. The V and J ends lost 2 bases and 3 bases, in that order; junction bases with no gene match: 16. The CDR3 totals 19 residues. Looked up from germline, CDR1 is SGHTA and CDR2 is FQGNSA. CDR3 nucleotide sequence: TGTGCCAGCAGCTTATCTAATGGAAGAGCGGGAGATGTGACAGATACGCAGTATTTT. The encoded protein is CASSLSNGRAGDVTDTQYF.

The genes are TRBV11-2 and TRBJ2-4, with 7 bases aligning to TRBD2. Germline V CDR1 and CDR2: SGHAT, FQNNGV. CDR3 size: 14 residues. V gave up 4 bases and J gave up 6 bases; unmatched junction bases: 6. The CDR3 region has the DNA TGTGCCAGCAGCTCCGCAGGGAGGGTAAACATTCAGTACTTC. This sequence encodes CASSSAGRVNIQYF.

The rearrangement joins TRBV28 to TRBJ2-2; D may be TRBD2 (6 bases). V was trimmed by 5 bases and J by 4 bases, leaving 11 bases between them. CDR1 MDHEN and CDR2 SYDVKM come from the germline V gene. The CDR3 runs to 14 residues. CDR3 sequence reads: CASSTGSGTGELFF. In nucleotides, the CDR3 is TGTGCCAGCAGTACCGGGAGTGGCACCGGGGAGCTGTTTTTT.

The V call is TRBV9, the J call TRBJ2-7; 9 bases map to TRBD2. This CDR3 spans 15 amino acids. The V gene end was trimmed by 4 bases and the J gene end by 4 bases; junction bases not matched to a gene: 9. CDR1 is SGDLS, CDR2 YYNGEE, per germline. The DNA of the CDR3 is TGTGCCAGCAGCCCGTGGCCTAGCGGGATTTACGAGCAGTACTTC. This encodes CASSPWPSGIYEQYF.

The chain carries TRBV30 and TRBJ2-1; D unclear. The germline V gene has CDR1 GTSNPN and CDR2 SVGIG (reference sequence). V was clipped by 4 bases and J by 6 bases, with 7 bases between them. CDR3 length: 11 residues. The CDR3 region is CAWIPGNEQFF. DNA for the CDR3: TGTGCCTGGATACCCGGCAATGAGCAGTTCTTC.

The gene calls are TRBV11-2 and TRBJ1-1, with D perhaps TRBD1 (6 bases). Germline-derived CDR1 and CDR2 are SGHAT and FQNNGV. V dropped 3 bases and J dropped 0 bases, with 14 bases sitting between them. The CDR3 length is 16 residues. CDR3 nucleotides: TGTGCCAGCAGCTTCAAGCCAGGGGCCATGAACACTGAAGCTTTCTTT. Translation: CASSFKPGAMNTEAFF.

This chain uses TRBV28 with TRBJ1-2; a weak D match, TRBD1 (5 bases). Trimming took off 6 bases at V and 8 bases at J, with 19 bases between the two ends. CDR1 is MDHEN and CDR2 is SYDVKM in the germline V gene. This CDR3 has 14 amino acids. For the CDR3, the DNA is TGTGCCAGCAGAGTGGACACAACAAGAAGGGGCTACACCTTC. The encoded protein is CASRVDTTRRGYTF.

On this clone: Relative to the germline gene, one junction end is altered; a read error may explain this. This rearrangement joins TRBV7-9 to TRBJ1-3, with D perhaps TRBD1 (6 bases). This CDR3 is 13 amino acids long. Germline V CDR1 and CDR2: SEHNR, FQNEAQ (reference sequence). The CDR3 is CASSNRDGNTIYF. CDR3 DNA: TGTGCCAGCAGTAACAGGGATGGAAACACTATATATTTT.

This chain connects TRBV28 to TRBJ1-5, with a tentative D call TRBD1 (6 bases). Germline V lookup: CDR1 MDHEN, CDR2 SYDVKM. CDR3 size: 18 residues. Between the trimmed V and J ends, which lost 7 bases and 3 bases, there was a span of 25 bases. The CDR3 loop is CASNIWGPRGGINQPQHF. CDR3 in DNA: TGTGCCAGCAACATATGGGGGCCCCGGGGGGGCATCAATCAGCCCCAGCATTTT.

The CDR3 spells CAWSAANYGYTF. The CDR3 coding sequence is TGTGCCTGGAGTGCGGCTAACTATGGCTACACCTTC. This chain connects TRBV30 to TRBJ1-2; D is ambiguous. The ends were cut back, 1 base at V and 0 bases at J, with 3 bases in the middle. Germline V gene lookup returns CDR1 GTSNPN and CDR2 SVGIG (reference sequence). The CDR3 runs 12 residues.

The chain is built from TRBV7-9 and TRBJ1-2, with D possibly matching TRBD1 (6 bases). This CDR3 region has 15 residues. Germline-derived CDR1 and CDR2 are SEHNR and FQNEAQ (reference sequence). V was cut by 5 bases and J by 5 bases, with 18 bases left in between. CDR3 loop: CASSPNGQGPYGYTF. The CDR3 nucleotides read TGTGCCAGCAGCCCCAACGGCCAGGGGCCTTATGGCTACACCTTC.

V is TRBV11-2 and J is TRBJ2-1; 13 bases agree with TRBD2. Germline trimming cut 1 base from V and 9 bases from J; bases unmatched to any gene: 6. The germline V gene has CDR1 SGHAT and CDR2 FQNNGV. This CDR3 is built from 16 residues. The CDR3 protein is CASSLGGGTSGIEQFF. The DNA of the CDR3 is TGTGCCAGCAGCTTAGGGGGGGGGACTAGCGGGATTGAGCAGTTCTTC. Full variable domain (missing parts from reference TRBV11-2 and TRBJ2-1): EAGVAQSPRYKIIEKRQSVAFWCNPISGHATLYWYQQILGQGPKLLIQFQNNGVVDDSQLPKDRFSAERLKGVDSTLKIQPAKLEDSAVYLCASSLGGGTSGIEQFFGPGTRLTVL.